This T cell receptor beta chain was sequenced during a study of cytomegalovirus exposure and HLA in healthy donors (dated by TCRdb to the late 2010s). A note on the overall study: According to an earlier analysis of 450 to 650 of the donors, about 179 million T cells yielded 117 million unique TCR beta sequences and about 300 Gb of sequence data. About 300 gigabases of sequencing data and approximately 92 million unique TCR sequences made up an early release that covered around 640 HLA-typed donors. Among the roughly 410 genotyped donors, approximately 81% belonged to the genetic ancestry cluster associated with self-reported Caucasian donors. The study aimed to test whether cataloging public T cell receptors could reveal signatures of past pathogen exposure. The study profiled the T cell repertoires of hundreds of subjects by immunosequencing and related them to cytomegalovirus serostatus. In addition to the first cohort of hundreds of subjects, a separate validation cohort of approximately 120 different subjects was used. High-throughput TCR immunosequencing, statistical association of individual TCRs with disease status, and machine learning were combined to predict cytomegalovirus infection status. A later analysis re-examined previously published TCR beta repertoires from about 670 donors and added high-resolution HLA genotyping to investigate patterns of TCR occurrence. Rather than drawing on any new phenotypic data, the later analysis identified candidate immune exposures from TCR beta sequences and the way those sequences occurred across donors. In an earlier analysis of roughly 540 of the donors, high-throughput TCR beta sequencing was used to judge whether each TCR beta V gene segment behaved as functional or pseudogenic. Alongside the repertoire data, information on donor age, sex, ethnicity and CMV serostatus was compiled. A later genetic analysis used genome-wide SNP genotypes for about 65% of the roughly 670 donors, treating that subset as a discovery cohort. All discovery cohort repertoires had been generated using a single sequencing platform. Class I and class II HLA loci were covered by the typing at four-digit resolution. Typing coverage varied by locus: roughly 629-630 donors for A, B, C, DRB1 and DQB1; roughly 500 for DQA1; around 570 for DPA1; fewer than 480 for DPB1. Roughly five DR-DQ haplotypes were handled as single units for association and clustering, since linkage in the cohort was strong. Among about 370 genotyped donors of the cohort, an average of approximately 200,000 unique TCR beta nucleotide sequences was sequenced per donor, of which about 19% were non-productive. Here is what the overall study found, with its caveats: A further reported finding was that TCR beta sequences accurately predicted the HLA-A and HLA-B alleles for most subjects in the first cohort. Specific HLA alleles were associated with over 15,000 TCR beta sequences at a false discovery rate of 0.05 in a later analysis. According to a later analysis, parvovirus B19, influenza, CMV and Epstein-Barr virus appeared linked to several top co-occurrence clusters. The earlier analysis of nearly 600 of the donors excluded 15 to 20 rarely observed V segments, including chromosome 9 orphons, because counts were too low. In a later analysis, most CMV-associated TCR beta chains were found to appear HLA-restricted, with HLA associations seemingly driven largely by CMV exposure. In a later analysis, the rate of TCR association differed among HLA loci, with DRB1 alleles having the most associated TCRs and HLA-C alleles having the fewest. Presence/absence analyses assumed roughly uniform sequencing depth across donors, an assumption that may not hold. According to the authors, the approach could potentially be generalized to other disease states and immunological phenotypes. Three of the identified cytomegalovirus-associated TCR beta chains were confirmed in vitro to be specific for cytomegalovirus antigens. Broadly in line with IMGT annotations, most TCR beta V segments showed up in productive rearrangements about 90% or about 30% of the time in an earlier analysis of 450 to 750 of the donors. Linkage disequilibrium might explain the correlated functional status among segregating V segments, but an unknown experimental factor could not be ruled out. While some public TCRs were present in many individuals, most TCR sequences turned up only very rarely across donors. The classifier was reported to diagnose cytomegalovirus status with high specificity and sensitivity in both the original cohort and the validation cohort. A later genetic analysis reported fewer N-insertions in productive TCRs among donors in an Asian-associated ancestry cluster than the 666-donor mean. A group of highly shared sequence variants was considered likely to be a technical artifact of the sequencing pipeline. In a later genetic analysis, a missense DCLRE1C variant was associated with V-gene and J-gene trimming of TCR beta chains, and the association was replicated in an independent cohort. The cohort was sequenced for TCR beta chains only, and without alpha or paired-chain data the features that could be detected were limited. Immune exposure information for the cohort was limited to CMV serostatus. Because HLA typing was unavailable for some donors at each locus, only the typed subset was used in association tests. Because the 87-base-pair reads could not distinguish some IMGT-functional V segments, including TRBV6-2 and TRBV6-3, those segments were excluded. Assigning TCR associations to individual alleles was difficult when HLA alleles, especially DR and DQ, strongly co-occurred. A later analysis found that HLA-associated TCR beta chains were more clonally expanded and had lower generation probabilities than equally common non-associated chains. A total of around 150 TCR beta chains were listed by the study as associated with cytomegalovirus.

Concerning this clone itself: The antigen this receptor binds is unknown. Within one base of it there is no much larger clone, and no base qualities were kept.

The cohort comprised fewer than 750 healthy bone marrow donors. At the time of sampling, every cohort member was nominally healthy, though immune exposures that went unrecorded were likely present. The donor tested CMV seropositive, placing the donor among the approximately 290 seropositive members of the cohort. Every donor gave a peripheral blood sample, and the peripheral blood mononuclear cells from that sample were used for TCR beta sequencing. The Qiagen DNeasy Blood Extraction Kit was used to extract genomic DNA from the blood cell samples. The cysteine opens and the phenylalanine closes a CDR3 of 16 amino acids. Solely the CDR3 DNA is kept, with 48 bases framed from the first base. A distance of 12 bases separates the germline ends of V and J, which lose 0 bases and 0 bases respectively. According to the germline V gene, CDR1 reads SGDLS and CDR2 reads YYNGEE. Libraries came from the immunoSEQ multiplex PCR assay. For the multiplex PCR, a mixture combining 60 forward primers for TCR Vbeta segments and 13 reverse primers for TCR Jbeta segments was used. The CDR3 region of rearranged TCR beta genes was amplified from genomic DNA by a multiplex PCR assay. Amplified TCR beta libraries were sequenced as 87-base-pair reads on the Illumina HiSeq System. As for the authors' bioinformatics: Across the 670 or so repertoires, a later analysis counted approximately 83 million unique TCR beta chains, roughly 11 million of which were shared by at least two donors. Raw reads were error-corrected and collapsed into unique sequences by a nearest-neighbor algorithm in which closely related sequences were merged to remove PCR and sequencing errors. V, D and J gene segments were assigned by aligning CDR3 sequences to IMGT reference sequences. For a sequence to be retained, a match of at least six nucleotides was required to both a V gene segment and a J gene segment. A rearrangement counted as productive if the CDR3 had no stop codons and remained in frame with V and J, and every other rearrangement counted as non-productive. CDR3 was defined by IMGT convention, running from the second conserved V-encoded cysteine to the conserved J-encoded phenylalanine. In an earlier analysis of roughly 580 of the donors, sequences lacking an unambiguous match to a single V gene segment were excluded. In an earlier analysis of around 600 of the donors, V segments were called functional above 56.7% productive rearrangements and were called segregating when the between-donor standard deviation exceeded 5%. A statistical classification framework was built to diagnose cytomegalovirus status from the catalog of TCR beta chain sequences. In a later analysis, TCR nucleotide sequences were compared against IMGT/GENE-DB human TR gene sequences so that V and J genes could be assigned. The TCRdist pipeline was used in a later analysis to assign CDR3 sequences and most-parsimonious VDJ recombination scenarios. A later analysis defined each TCR beta chain by its CDR3 amino acid sequence plus V-gene family, and excluded reads lacking a unique V-gene family. A later analysis removed over 500 highly shared, low-generation-probability nucleotide sequences to deal with suspected cross-contamination and a sequencing artifact. In a later analysis, a clonal expansion index was calculated for each public chain from normalized within-repertoire ranks of inferred template counts. A later analysis computed generation probabilities with a VDJ recombination model fitted to out-of-frame rearrangements, and checked the results against IGoR. In a later analysis, hypergeometric tests were used to score TCR-TCR, TCR-HLA and TCR-CMV co-occurrence, with a repertoire-size bias correction applied to TCR pairs. A later analysis estimated false discovery rates by permuting HLA or CMV assignments 20 times. In a later analysis, co-occurring TCRs were grouped using DBSCAN, with TCRdist sequence similarity added in when clustering inside HLA-allele-positive subsets. Co-occurrence clustering excluded repertoires with fewer than 30,000 or more than 120,000 public chains, plus five with anomalous nucleotide sharing. Here the immuneACCESS table is served through TCRdb, limited to in-frame sequences with V and J called. Missing clones are a known gap in these copies; in checked studies unresolved V genes cover under half, and the rest lacks a known reason. The DNA gave D and trimming, while V, J and clone size come from that table. The sample table shows approximately 200,000 clones, and around three quarters are seen once. Of the sample, around 4.3% falls within the top ten clones.

The TCR sequence derives from a woman aged 30 to 39 in good health and CMV-seropositive. Specimen: PBMCs. The rearrangement combines TRBV9 with TRBJ2-5; possibly the D gene is TRBD2, per 6 matching bases. The bases are TGTGCCAGCAGCGTAGCGGCGGGATCCTACCAAGAGACCCAGTACTTC. It encodes CASSVAAGSYQETQYF. Reference TRBV9 and TRBJ2-5 proteins supply the regions before and after the CDR3; the full variable domain is: DSGVTQTPKHLITATGQRVTLRCSPRSGDLSVYWYQQSLDQGLQFLIQYYNGEERAKGNILERFSAQQFPDLHSELNLSSLELGDSALYFCASSVAAGSYQETQYFGPGTRLLVL.